The rows below give T cell receptor beta chains drawn from one sample of a study of blood T cell repertoires in COVID-19. The repertoire was sequenced with immunoSEQ multiplex PCR; TCRdb's copy has only in-frame clones and lacks some. The sample records 30,000 to 45,000 clones, roughly 89% being singletons. Sequenced input: peripheral blood. The source is a human donor in a cohort sampled during active COVID-19. Each CDR3 is given with its conserved first and last residue. Fields, in order: clone size, CDR3 length, J gene, D gene, V gene, CDR3 protein, CDR3 DNA. The D gene is left open where the match is weak. Rows may omit the clone size; those that give it use once, few, many or a size class.

>NA|14|TRBJ1-6|NA|TRBV6-6
CASIVGGSNSPLHF
TGTGCCAGCATTGTTGGCGGGTCCAATTCACCCCTCCACTTT
>NA|14|TRBJ1-6|NA|TRBV28
CASSFQGAKSPLHF
TGTGCCAGCAGTTTTCAAGGGGCGAAATCACCCCTCCACTTT
>few|15|TRBJ1-5|NA|TRBV3-1/TRBV3-2
CASSQGSGGGQPQHF
TGTGCCAGCAGCCAAGGGTCTGGGGGGGGGCAGCCCCAGCATTTT
>NA|15|TRBJ2-3|TRBD2|TRBV4-2
CASSQGLAGADTQYF
TGTGCCAGCAGCCAAGGACTAGCGGGAGCAGATACGCAGTATTTT
>NA|17|TRBJ1-2|TRBD1|TRBV2
CASSQISPGQGMGGYTF
TGTGCCAGCAGCCAGATTTCCCCGGGACAGGGAATGGGGGGCTACACCTTC
>NA|15|TRBJ1-2|NA|TRBV5-6
CASSLGTIPLRGYTF
TGTGCCAGCAGCTTAGGGACAATCCCCCTTCGTGGCTACACCTTC
>NA|16|TRBJ2-3|NA|TRBV5-1
CASSPLQGIVTDTQYF
TGCGCCAGCAGCCCTCTCCAGGGAATAGTCACAGATACGCAGTATTTT
>few|15|TRBJ1-3|TRBD1|TRBV4-1
CASRSDRGAGNTIYF
TGCGCCAGCAGATCGGACAGGGGCGCCGGCAACACCATATATTTT
>once|16|TRBJ2-6|NA|TRBV6-5
CASSYSYRDGANVLTF
TGTGCCAGCAGTTACTCGTACAGGGATGGGGCCAACGTCCTGACTTTC
>once|15|TRBJ2-5|TRBD2|TRBV18
CASRPGLAVQETQYF
TGTGCCAGCCGTCCGGGACTAGCGGTACAAGAGACCCAGTACTTC
>once|16|TRBJ1-2|NA|TRBV5-6
CASSLGRLALVQGYTF
TGTGCCAGCAGTCTTGGGAGGTTAGCATTAGTGCAAGGCTACACCTTC
>NA|14|TRBJ2-2|NA|TRBV29-1
CSGDIRVNTGELFF
TGCAGCGGGGATATCAGGGTAAACACCGGGGAGCTGTTTTTT
>NA|15|TRBJ1-5|NA|TRBV18
CASSPSTGSNQPQHF
TGTGCCAGCTCACCATCGACAGGTAGCAATCAGCCCCAGCATTTT
>NA|16|TRBJ2-7|TRBD1|TRBV3-1/TRBV3-2
CASSPNTGQFSYEQYF
TGTGCCAGCAGCCCTAATACGGGACAGTTCTCCTACGAGCAGTACTTC
>few|17|TRBJ2-1|TRBD2|TRBV5-1
CASSSLQRTSGINEQFF
TGCGCCAGCAGCTCACTGCAGCGGACTAGCGGGATCAATGAGCAGTTCTTC
>few|14|TRBJ2-5|NA|TRBV28
CASSQQGSQETQYF
TGTGCCAGCAGTCAACAGGGTTCCCAAGAGACCCAGTACTTC
>NA|14|TRBJ2-7|NA|TRBV3-1/TRBV3-2
CASSQNLAENEQYF
TGTGCCAGCAGCCAAAATTTGGCAGAAAACGAGCAGTACTTC
>once|16|TRBJ2-5|TRBD2|TRBV7-6
CASSLWGSGDQETQYF
TGTGCCAGCAGCTTATGGGGTAGCGGGGACCAAGAGACCCAGTACTTC
>NA|13|TRBJ1-2|NA|TRBV30
CAWAPHSNYGYTF
TGTGCCTGGGCCCCCCACAGTAACTATGGCTACACCTTC
>NA|15|TRBJ2-2|NA|TRBV7-3
CASSLVRTDTGELFF
TGTGCCAGCAGCTTAGTCCGGACAGACACCGGGGAGCTGTTTTTT
>once|14|TRBJ1-2|NA|TRBV11-2
CASSKTADSDGYTF
TGTGCCAGCAGCAAGACAGCCGACAGTGATGGCTACACCTTC
>once|14|TRBJ1-4|NA|TRBV29-1
CSVEVGLGNEKLFF
TGCAGCGTTGAAGTGGGGCTAGGTAATGAAAAACTGTTTTTT
>NA|15|TRBJ2-5|NA|TRBV7-8
CASSPPRADRGTQYF
TGTGCCAGCAGCCCGCCCCGCGCGGATCGCGGGACCCAGTACTTC
>NA|15|TRBJ2-7|NA|TRBV9
CASSPGAGISYEQYF
TGTGCCAGCAGCCCAGGTGCAGGGATCTCCTACGAGCAGTACTTC
>few|14|TRBJ2-7|NA|TRBV29-1
CSPLLGGQSYEQYF
TGCAGCCCCCTGTTGGGGGGACAGTCCTACGAGCAGTACTTC
>few|15|TRBJ2-7|TRBD1|TRBV7-6
CASSLETGYSYEQYF
TGTGCCAGCAGCTTAGAGACAGGGTACTCCTACGAGCAGTACTTC
>once|13|TRBJ2-5|NA|TRBV18
CASSPPSQETQYF
TGTGCCAGCTCACCACCCAGCCAAGAGACCCAGTACTTC
>NA|16|TRBJ2-1|NA|TRBV9
CASSVEGGYSYNEQFF
TGTGCCAGCAGCGTAGAAGGAGGGTACTCCTACAATGAGCAGTTCTTC
>once|16|TRBJ2-1|TRBD2|TRBV5-1
CASSLMEGRAANEQFF
TGCGCCAGCAGCTTGATGGAGGGGAGGGCCGCCAATGAGCAGTTCTTC
>few|14|TRBJ1-2|TRBD1|TRBV3-1/TRBV3-2
CASSPRQGSYGYTF
TGTGCCAGCAGCCCCAGACAGGGTTCCTATGGCTACACCTTC
>NA|16|TRBJ2-1|TRBD2|TRBV19
CASSPTSGRGGNEQFF
TGTGCCAGTAGTCCGACTAGCGGGAGGGGAGGGAATGAGCAGTTCTTC
>NA|11|TRBJ2-7|NA|TRBV6-6
CASRGGNEQYF
TGTGCCAGTAGGGGGGGGAACGAGCAGTACTTC
>NA|17|TRBJ2-7|TRBD2|TRBV27
CASSHQPLAGVDYEQYF
TGTGCCAGCAGTCACCAACCCCTAGCGGGAGTTGACTACGAGCAGTACTTC
>NA|16|TRBJ1-6|NA|TRBV18
CASSPIAGFGNSPLHF
TGTGCCAGCTCACCAATTGCGGGATTCGGCAATTCACCCCTCCACTTT
>NA|15|TRBJ2-6|NA|TRBV4-2
CASSQGRAGANVLTF
TGTGCCAGCAGCCAAGGCAGGGCTGGGGCCAACGTCCTGACTTTC
>NA|14|TRBJ1-3|NA|TRBV6-1
CASSEASSGNTIYF
TGTGCCAGCAGTGAAGCCTCCTCTGGAAACACCATATATTTT
>NA|16|TRBJ1-5|NA|TRBV19
CASSTSGTFSNQPQHF
TGTGCCAGTAGTACCTCTGGGACTTTTAGCAATCAGCCCCAGCATTTT
>NA|14|TRBJ2-7|TRBD1|TRBV3-1/TRBV3-2
CASSLHRGPYEQYF
TGTGCCAGCAGCCTCCACAGGGGCCCCTACGAGCAGTACTTC
>NA|15|TRBJ2-1|TRBD2|TRBV14
CASSLSGRAYNEQFF
TGTGCCAGCAGCCTTAGCGGGAGGGCCTACAATGAGCAGTTCTTC
>NA|18|TRBJ2-7|NA|TRBV11-2
CASSSIGSVRFASYEQYF
TGTGCCAGCAGCTCCATTGGGAGCGTTCGGTTCGCGTCCTACGAGCAGTACTTC